This TCR beta chain was observed in a study of shared clonotypes between healthy human individuals. This CDR3 is built from 12 residues. V lost 8 bases, J lost 3 bases, and 12 bases lay in between. Worth noting for this clone: Its antigen is still unknown.

Researchers divided each subset's genomic DNA evenly across several immunoSEQ plates. About 30,000 T cell genomes, or around 0.2 ug DNA, went into the sorted-subset replicate PCRs. The repertoire was sequenced with immunoSEQ multiplex PCR; TCRdb's copy has only in-frame clones and lacks some. The sample carries 300,000 to 400,000 clones, around 87% recorded once. Study-level points and caveats: Relative to memory subsets, naive subsets generally showed larger estimated richness. Approximately 5% was the fraction of naive CD4 clonotypes found shared across a few donors.

The receptor was isolated from a man between 18 and 29 years old in good health. V is TRBV5-3 and J is TRBJ2-7, with D uncertain. TRBV5-3 is assigned to the ORF class and has an uncertain function. Specimen: memory CD8+ T cells sorted from blood. Subset noted: CD45RO+ cells pooled with CCR7-negative TemRA cells. The CDR3 is CARDADRYEQYF. CDR3 coding DNA: TGTGCCAGGGACGCAGACCGCTACGAGCAGTACTTC.